There are a few counts of the clone carrying this T cell receptor beta chain. Its antigen is currently unknown. The repertoire was sequenced with immunoSEQ multiplex PCR; TCRdb's copy has only in-frame clones and lacks some. The table shows approximately 1.1 million clones, with around 78% occurring only once. None of the donors, who were healthy HIV-negative adults, had recently had acute infections or vaccinations. The CD4+ fraction was divided into a CD45RA+ naive subset and a CD45RA-negative memory subset. The sample is drawn from a study of shared clonotypes between healthy human individuals. Study-wide points: Generally, naive subsets (rather than memory subsets) showed larger estimated richness. Rarefaction indicated that sorted-subset sequencing remained incomplete although depth was large.

Sequencing was performed on memory CD4+ T cells from PBMCs. This sample's subset: CD45RA-negative fraction. This sequence was found in a young man in good health. Some clones in this sample may be carry-over from other donors' samples.

Here the CDR3 reads CASSPWRTGEKLFF. As DNA, the CDR3 is TGTGCCAGCAGCCCCTGGAGGACCGGGGAAAAACTGTTTTTT. The chain recombines TRBV9 with TRBJ1-4; D is ambiguous. CDR1 is SGDLS, CDR2 YYNGEE, per germline. CDR3 length: 14 amino acids. V lost 4 bases and J 8 bases, leaving 15 bases between the germline ends.